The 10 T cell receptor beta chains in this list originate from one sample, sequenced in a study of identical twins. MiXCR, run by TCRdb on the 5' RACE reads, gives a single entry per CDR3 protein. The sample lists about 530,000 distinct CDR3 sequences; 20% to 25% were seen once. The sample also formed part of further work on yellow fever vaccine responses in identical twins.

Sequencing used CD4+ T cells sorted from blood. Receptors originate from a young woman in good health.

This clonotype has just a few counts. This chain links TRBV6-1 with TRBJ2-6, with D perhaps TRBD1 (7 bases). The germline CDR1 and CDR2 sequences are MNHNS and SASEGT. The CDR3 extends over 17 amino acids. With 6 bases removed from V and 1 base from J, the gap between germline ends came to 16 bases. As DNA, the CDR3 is TGTGCCAGCAGGCGGGACAGTGACCAATCTGGGGCCAACGTCCTGACTTTC. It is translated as CASRRDSDQSGANVLTF.

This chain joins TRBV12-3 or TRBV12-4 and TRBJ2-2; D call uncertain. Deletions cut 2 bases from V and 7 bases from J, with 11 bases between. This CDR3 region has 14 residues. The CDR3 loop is CASSLIAPFGELFF. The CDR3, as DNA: TGTGCCAGCAGTTTAATCGCCCCATTCGGGGAGCTGTTTTTT.

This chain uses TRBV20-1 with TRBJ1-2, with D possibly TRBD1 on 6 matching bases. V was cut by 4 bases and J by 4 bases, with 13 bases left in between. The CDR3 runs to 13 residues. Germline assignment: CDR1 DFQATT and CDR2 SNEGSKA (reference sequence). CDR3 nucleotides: TGCAGTGCTAAAGATCAGGGGACCTATGGCTACACCTTC. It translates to CSAKDQGTYGYTF.

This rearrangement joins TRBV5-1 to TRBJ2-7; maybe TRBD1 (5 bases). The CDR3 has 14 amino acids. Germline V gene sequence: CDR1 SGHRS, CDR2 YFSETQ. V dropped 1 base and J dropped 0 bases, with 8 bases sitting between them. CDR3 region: CASSLSGNSYEQYF. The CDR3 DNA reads TGCGCCAGCAGCTTGTCAGGGAACTCCTACGAGCAGTACTTC. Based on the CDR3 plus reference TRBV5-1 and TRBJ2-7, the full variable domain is KAGVTQTPRYLIKTRGQQVTLSCSPISGHRSVSWYQQTPGQGLQFLFEYFSETQRNKGNFPGRFSGRQFSNSRSEMNVSTLELGDSALYLCASSLSGNSYEQYFGPGTRLTVT.

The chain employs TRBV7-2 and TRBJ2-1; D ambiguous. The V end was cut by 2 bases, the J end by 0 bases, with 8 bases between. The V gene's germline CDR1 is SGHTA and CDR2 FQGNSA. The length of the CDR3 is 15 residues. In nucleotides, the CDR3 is TGTGCCAGCAGCTTATTGAGGAGCTCCTACAATGAGCAGTTCTTC. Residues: CASSLLRSSYNEQFF.

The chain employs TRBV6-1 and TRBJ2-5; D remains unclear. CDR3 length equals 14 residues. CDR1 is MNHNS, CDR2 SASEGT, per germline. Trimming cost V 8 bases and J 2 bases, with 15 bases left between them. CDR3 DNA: TGTGCCAGCCGGCAGATGCAAGGACAAGAGACCCAGTACTTC. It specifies CASRQMQGQETQYF.

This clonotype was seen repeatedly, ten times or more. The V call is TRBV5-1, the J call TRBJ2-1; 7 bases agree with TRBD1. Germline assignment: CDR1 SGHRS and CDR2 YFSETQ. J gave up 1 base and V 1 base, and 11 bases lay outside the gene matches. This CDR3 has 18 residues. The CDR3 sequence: CASSLRDSDRLSYNEQFF. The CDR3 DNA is TGCGCCAGCAGCTTGCGGGACAGCGACCGTTTATCCTACAATGAGCAGTTCTTC.

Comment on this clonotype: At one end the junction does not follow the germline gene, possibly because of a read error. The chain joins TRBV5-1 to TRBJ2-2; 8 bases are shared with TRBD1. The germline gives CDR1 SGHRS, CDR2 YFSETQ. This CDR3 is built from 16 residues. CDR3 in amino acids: CASQRTTGANTGKLFF. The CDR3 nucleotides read TGCGCCAGCCAGAGAACGACAGGGGCGAACACCGGGAAGCTGTTTTTT.

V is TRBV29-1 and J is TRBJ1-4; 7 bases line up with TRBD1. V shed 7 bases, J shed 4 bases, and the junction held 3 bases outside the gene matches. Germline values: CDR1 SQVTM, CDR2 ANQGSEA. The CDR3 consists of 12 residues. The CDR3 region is CSAGGLNEKLFF. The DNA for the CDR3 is TGCAGCGCAGGGGGGCTTAATGAAAAACTGTTTTTT.

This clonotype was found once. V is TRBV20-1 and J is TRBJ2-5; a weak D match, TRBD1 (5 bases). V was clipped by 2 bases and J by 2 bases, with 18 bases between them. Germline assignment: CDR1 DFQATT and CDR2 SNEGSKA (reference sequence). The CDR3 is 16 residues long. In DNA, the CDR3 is TGCAGTGCTAGACCTCTCGGTAGGGGCATTCAAGAGACCCAGTACTTC. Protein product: CSARPLGRGIQETQYF.